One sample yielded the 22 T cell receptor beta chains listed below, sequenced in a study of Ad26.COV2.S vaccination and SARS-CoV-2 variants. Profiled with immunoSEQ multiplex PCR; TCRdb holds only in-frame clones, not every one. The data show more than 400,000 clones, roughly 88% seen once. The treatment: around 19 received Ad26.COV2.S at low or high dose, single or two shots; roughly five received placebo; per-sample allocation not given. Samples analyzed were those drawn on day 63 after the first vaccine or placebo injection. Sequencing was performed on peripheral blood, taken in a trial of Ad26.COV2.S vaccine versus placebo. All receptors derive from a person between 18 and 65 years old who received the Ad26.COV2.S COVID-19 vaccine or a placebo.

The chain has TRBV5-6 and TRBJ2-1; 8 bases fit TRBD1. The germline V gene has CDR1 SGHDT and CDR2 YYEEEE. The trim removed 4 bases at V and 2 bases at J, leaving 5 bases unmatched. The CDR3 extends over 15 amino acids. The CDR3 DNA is TGTGCCAGCAGCGAACAGGGGGAAACCTACAATGAGCAGTTCTTC. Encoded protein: CASSEQGETYNEQFF.

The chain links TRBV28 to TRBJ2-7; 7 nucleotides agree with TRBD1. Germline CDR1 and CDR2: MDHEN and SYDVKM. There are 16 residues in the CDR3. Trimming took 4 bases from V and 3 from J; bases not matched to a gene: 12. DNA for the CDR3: TGTGCCAGCAGTTCCCTGACAGGGTCGCGCCTCTACGAGCAGTACTTC. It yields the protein CASSSLTGSRLYEQYF.

This CDR3 reads CASSVGGNTIYF. The CDR3 nucleotides read TGTGCCAGCAGCGTAGGCGGAAACACCATATATTTT. The J gene is TRBJ1-3, the V gene TRBV9, with unresolved D. The CDR3 contains 12 residues. V lost 0 bases and J 4 bases, leaving 2 bases between the germline ends. The V gene's germline CDR1 is SGDLS and CDR2 YYNGEE. Looking up the rest from reference TRBV9 and TRBJ1-3 gives the full variable domain: DSGVTQTPKHLITATGQRVTLRCSPRSGDLSVYWYQQSLDQGLQFLIQYYNGEERAKGNILERFSAQQFPDLHSELNLSSLELGDSALYFCASSVGGNTIYFGEGSWLTVV.

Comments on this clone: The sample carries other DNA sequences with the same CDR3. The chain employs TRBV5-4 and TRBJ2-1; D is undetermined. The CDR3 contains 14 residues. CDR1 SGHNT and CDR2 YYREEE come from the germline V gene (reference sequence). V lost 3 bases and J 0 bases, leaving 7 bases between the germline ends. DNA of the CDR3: TGTGCCAGCAGCTCCCCGAGCTCCTACAATGAGCAGTTCTTC. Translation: CASSSPSSYNEQFF.

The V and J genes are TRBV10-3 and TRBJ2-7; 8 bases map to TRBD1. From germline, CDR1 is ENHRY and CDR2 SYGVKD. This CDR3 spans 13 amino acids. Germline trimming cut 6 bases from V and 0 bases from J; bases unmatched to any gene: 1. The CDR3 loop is CAISDRGSYEQYF. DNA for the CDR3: TGTGCCATCAGCGACAGGGGCTCCTACGAGCAGTACTTC.

The CDR3 spells CASSLVGGRGGELFF. The CDR3, as DNA: TGCGCCAGCAGCTTGGTCGGGGGGCGAGGCGGGGAGCTGTTTTTT. The chain couples TRBV5-1 to TRBJ2-2; TRBD2 might be the D (7 bases). CDR1 and CDR2 from the germline V gene are SGHRS and YFSETQ. This CDR3 region has 15 residues. With 0 bases removed from V and 7 bases from J, the gap between germline ends came to 13 bases.

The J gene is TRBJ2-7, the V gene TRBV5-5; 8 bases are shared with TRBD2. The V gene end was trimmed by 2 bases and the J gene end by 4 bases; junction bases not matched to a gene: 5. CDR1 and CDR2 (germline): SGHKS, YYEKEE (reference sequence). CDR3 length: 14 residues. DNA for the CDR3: TGTGCCAGCAGCTTATCCAGCGGGAGTTACGAGCAGTACTTC. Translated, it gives CASSLSSGSYEQYF.

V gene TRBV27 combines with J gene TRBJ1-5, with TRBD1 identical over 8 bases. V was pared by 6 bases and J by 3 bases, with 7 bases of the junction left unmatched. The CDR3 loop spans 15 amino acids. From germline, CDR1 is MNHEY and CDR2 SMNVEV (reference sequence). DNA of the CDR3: TGTGCCAGCAGGACCATGACAGGGGCCAATCAGCCCCAGCATTTT. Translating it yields CASRTMTGANQPQHF.

In DNA, the CDR3 is TGTGCCAGCAGGTCCACCGGGACAGGGAAACGAGAGACCCAGTACTTC. This gives the protein CASRSTGTGKRETQYF. The chain joins TRBV2 to TRBJ2-5, with TRBD1 matching over 9 bases. Unmatched junction bases numbered 12, after V lost 6 bases and J lost 4 bases. CDR3 size: 16 residues. Germline CDR1 and CDR2: SNHLY and FYNNEI.

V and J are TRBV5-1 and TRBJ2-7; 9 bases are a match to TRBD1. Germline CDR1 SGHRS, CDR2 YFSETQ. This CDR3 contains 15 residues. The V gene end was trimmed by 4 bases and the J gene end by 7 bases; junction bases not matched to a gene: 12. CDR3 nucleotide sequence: TGCGCCAGCAGCACAACTGGGACAGGGTGGGAAGAGCAGTACTTC. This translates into CASSTTGTGWEEQYF.

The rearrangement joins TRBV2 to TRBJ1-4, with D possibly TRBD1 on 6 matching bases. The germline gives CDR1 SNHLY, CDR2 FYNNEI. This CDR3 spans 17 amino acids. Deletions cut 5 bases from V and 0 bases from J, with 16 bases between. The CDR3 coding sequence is TGTGCCAGCAGTAAACCCACAGGGAGTGCAACTAATGAAAAACTGTTTTTT. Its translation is CASSKPTGSATNEKLFF.

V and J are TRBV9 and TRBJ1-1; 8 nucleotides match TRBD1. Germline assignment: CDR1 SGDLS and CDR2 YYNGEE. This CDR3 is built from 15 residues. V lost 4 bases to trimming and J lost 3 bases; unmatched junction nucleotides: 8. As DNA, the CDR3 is TGTGCCAGCAGCCTCGACAGGGGTGGAGACACTGAAGCTTTCTTT. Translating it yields CASSLDRGGDTEAFF. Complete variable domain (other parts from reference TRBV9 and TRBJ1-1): DSGVTQTPKHLITATGQRVTLRCSPRSGDLSVYWYQQSLDQGLQFLIQYYNGEERAKGNILERFSAQQFPDLHSELNLSSLELGDSALYFCASSLDRGGDTEAFFGQGTRLTVV.

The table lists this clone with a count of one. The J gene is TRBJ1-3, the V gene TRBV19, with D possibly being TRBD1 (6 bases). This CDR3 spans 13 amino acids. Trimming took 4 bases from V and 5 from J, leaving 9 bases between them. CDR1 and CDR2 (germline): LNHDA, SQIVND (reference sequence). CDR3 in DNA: TGTGCCAGTAGTAAACAGGGTAGAAACACCATATATTTT. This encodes CASSKQGRNTIYF.

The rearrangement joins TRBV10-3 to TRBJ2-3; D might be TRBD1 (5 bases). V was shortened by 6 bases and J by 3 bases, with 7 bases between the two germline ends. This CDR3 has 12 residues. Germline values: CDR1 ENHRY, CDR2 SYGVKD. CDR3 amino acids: CAIRGLTDTQYF. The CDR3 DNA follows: TGTGCCATCAGGGGGCTTACAGATACGCAGTATTTT.

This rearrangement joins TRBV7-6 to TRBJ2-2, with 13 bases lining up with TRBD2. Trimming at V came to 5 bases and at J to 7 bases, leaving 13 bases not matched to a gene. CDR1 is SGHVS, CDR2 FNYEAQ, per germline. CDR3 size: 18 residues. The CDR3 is CASSPRWTSGRTDGELFF. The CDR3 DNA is TGTGCCAGCAGCCCCCGCTGGACTAGCGGGAGAACCGACGGGGAGCTGTTTTTT. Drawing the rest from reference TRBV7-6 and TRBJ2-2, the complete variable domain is GAGVSQSPRYKVTKRGQDVALRCDPISGHVSLYWYRQALGQGPEFLTYFNYEAQQDKSGLPNDRFSAERPEGSISTLTIQRTEQRDSAMYRCASSPRWTSGRTDGELFFGEGSRLTVL.

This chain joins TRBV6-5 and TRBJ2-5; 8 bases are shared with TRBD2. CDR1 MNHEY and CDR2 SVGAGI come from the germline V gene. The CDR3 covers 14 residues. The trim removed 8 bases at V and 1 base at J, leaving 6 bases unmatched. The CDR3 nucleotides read TGTGCCAGCGGGATAGCGGGACCCCAAGAGACCCAGTACTTC. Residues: CASGIAGPQETQYF.

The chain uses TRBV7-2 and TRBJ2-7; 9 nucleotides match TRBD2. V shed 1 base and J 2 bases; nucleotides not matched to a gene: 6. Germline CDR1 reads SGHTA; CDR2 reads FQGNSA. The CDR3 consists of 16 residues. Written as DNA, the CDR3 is TGTGCCAGCAGCTTAGGTCGAGCGGGAGGCGCCTACGAGCAGTACTTC. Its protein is CASSLGRAGGAYEQYF.

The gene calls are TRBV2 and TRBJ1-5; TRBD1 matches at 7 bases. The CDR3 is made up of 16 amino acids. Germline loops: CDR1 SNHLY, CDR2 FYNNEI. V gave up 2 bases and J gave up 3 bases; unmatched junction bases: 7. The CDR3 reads CASSERGDRSNQPQHF. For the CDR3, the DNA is TGTGCCAGCAGTGAAAGGGGGGACAGATCCAATCAGCCCCAGCATTTT.

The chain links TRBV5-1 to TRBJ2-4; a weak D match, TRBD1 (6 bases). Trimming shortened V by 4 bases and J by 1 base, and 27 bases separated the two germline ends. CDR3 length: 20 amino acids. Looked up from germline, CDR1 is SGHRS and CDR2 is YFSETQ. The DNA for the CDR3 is TGCGCCAGCAGCCCCCAAACGGACAGTGTCAGTCCATTGGCCAAAAACATTCAGTACTTC. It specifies CASSPQTDSVSPLAKNIQYF.

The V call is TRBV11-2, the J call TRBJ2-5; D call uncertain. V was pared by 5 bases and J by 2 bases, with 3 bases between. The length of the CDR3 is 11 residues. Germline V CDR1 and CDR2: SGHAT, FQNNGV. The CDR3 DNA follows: TGTGCCAGCAGCCCACAAGAGACCCAGTACTTC. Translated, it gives CASSPQETQYF.

This chain's CDR3 is CATGTRGGNEQFF. The CDR3 DNA is TGTGCCACCGGGACTAGGGGCGGCAATGAGCAGTTCTTC. The J gene is TRBJ2-1, the V gene TRBV15; TRBD2 matches 8 bases. Germline loops: CDR1 LNHNV, CDR2 YYDKDF (reference sequence). J gave up 6 bases and V 8 bases, and 6 bases lay outside the gene matches. CDR3 length: 13 amino acids. The full variable domain, completed using reference TRBV15 and TRBJ2-1, is DAMVIQNPRYQVTQFGKPVTLSCSQTLNHNVMYWYQQKSSQAPKLLFHYYDKDFNNEADTPDNFQSRRPNTSFCFLDIRSPGLGDTAMYLCATGTRGGNEQFFGPGTRLTVL.

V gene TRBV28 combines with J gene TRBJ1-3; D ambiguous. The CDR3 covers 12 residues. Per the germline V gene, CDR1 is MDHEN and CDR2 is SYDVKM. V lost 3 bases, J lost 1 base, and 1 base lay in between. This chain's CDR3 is CASSFSGNTIYF. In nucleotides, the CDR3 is TGTGCCAGCAGTTTTTCTGGAAACACCATATATTTT.